This T cell receptor beta chain came from a study of metastatic and nonmetastatic thyroid tumors. Study overall: Repertoires from blood and tumor or nodule tissue of malignant and benign thyroid patients were compared.

After removal of 8 bases from V and 9 bases from J, the junction contained 10 bases not matched to a gene. Germline V gene lookup returns CDR1 MNHNS and CDR2 SASEGT. The CDR3 runs 13 residues. This clone has only a few counts. No antigen is known for it. Under the authors' procedure: Building a distant-metastasis classifier for papillary thyroid cancer drew on CDR3 differences across clinicopathological groups. With MiXCR, TCRdb called clones anew from the PCR reads. TCRdb's processing, not the authors', yielded these V and J calls. The repertoire consists of fewer than 25,000 clones, with approximately 21% occurring once and the leading ten covering 10% to 15%. There were no patients who had received any treatment before thyroid surgery. Notes on the study in general: As reported, TCR beta diversity in blood and tumor was significantly higher in malignant thyroid tumors than in benign nodules.

This TCR derives from a male donor with papillary thyroid cancer or a benign thyroid nodule (not recorded which). Some clones in this sample may be carry-over from other donors' samples. The sample consisted of blood. This chain joins TRBV6-1 and TRBJ2-1; the match to TRBD2 covers 7 bases. CDR3 residues: CASGAGAEAEQFF. CDR3 nucleotides: TGTGCCAGCGGGGCGGGAGCCGAAGCTGAGCAGTTCTTC.